This T cell receptor (beta chain) appears in the sequencing data of a study of PD-L1 blockade in urothelial cancer. Study-wide results and caveats: Better survival was predicted by below-median pretreatment blood TCR clonality.

The CDR3 runs to 15 residues. V lost 8 bases, J lost 1 base, and 17 bases lay in between. Germline V gives CDR1 SGHDT, CDR2 YYEEEE. Time point defined: pretreatment peripheral blood. A note on this clone: Its antigen is not identified.

The authors spiked synthetic TCR analog templates into each PCR. Profiled with immunoSEQ multiplex PCR; TCRdb holds only in-frame clones, not every one. The sample has some 63,000 clones; roughly 79% are singletons. Here the sequenced sample was PBMCs, taken around atezolizumab (anti-PD-L1) treatment. The rearrangement links TRBV5-6 to TRBJ2-3, with D tentatively TRBD2 (6 bases). The TCR comes from a man between 65 and 85 years old with urothelial cancer. The CDR3 loop is CASFHRLGGTDTQYF. In nucleotides, the CDR3 is TGTGCCAGTTTCCACAGACTAGGGGGCACAGATACGCAGTATTTT.